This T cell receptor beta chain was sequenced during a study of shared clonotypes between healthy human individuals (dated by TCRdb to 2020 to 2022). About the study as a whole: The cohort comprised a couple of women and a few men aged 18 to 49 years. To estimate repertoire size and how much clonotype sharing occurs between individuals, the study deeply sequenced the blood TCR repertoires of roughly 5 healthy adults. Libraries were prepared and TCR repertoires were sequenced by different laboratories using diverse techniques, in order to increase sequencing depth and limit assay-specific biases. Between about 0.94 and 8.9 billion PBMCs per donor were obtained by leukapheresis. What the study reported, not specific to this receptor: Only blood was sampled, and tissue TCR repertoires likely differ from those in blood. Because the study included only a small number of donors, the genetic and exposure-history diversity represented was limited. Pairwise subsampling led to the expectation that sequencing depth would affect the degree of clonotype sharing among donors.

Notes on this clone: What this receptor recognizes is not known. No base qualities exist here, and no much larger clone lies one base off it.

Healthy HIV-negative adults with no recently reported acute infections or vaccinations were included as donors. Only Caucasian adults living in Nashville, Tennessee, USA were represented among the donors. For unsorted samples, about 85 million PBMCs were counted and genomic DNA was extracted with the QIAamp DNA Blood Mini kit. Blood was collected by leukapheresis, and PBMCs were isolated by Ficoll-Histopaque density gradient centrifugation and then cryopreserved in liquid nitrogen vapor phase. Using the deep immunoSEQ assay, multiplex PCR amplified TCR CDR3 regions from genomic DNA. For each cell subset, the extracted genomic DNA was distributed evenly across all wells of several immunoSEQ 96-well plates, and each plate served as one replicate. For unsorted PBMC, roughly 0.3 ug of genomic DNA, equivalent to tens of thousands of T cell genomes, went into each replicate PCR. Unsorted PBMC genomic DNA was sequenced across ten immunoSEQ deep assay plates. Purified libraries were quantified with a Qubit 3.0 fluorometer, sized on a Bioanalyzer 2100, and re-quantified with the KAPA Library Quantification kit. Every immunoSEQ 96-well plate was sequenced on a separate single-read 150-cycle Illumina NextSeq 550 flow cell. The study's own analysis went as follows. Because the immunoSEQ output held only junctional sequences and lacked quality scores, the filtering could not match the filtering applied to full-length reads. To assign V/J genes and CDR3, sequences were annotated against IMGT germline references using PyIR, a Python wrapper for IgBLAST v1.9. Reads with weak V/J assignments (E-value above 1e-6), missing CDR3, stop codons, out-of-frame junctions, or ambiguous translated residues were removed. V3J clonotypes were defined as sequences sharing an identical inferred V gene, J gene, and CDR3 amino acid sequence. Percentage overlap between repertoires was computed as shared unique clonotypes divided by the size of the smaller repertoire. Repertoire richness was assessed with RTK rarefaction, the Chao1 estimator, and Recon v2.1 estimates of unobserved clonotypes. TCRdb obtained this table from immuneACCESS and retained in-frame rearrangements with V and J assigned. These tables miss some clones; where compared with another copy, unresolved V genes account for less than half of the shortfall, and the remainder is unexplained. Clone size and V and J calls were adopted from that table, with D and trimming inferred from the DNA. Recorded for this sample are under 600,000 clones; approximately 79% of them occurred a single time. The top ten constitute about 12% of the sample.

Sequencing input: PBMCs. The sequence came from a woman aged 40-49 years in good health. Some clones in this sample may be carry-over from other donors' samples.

CDR3 region: CASSLTPTGGYYGYTF. The nucleotides are TGTGCCAGCAGTTTAACCCCGACAGGGGGGTACTATGGCTACACCTTC. Recombination linked TRBV28 to TRBJ1-2; the central 9 bases match TRBD1. V is pruned by 2 bases and J by 3 bases, leaving 7 bases of the junction without a gene match. The germline V gene provides CDR1 MDHEN and CDR2 SYDVKM. From cysteine to phenylalanine, the CDR3 is 16 amino acids long. Just the 48-base CDR3 DNA is kept, in frame starting at base 1.